This paragraph covers one T cell receptor beta chain sequence. Authors' data handling: How many nucleated cells were present was estimated from reference gene primer amplification. This table comes from immunoSEQ multiplex PCR, and its TCRdb copy is limited to in-frame clones, with some not included. V, J and clone size reflect that table, while D and trimming were determined from the DNA. The table shows over 85,000 clones, with more than 65% occurring only once. The sample comes from a study of blood T cell repertoires in COVID-19. Overall study context: Specimens from acute and convalescent COVID-19 originated in the United States, Italy and Spain. PBMCs, B-cell-depleted T cells, or T cells were the source of the cDNA or gDNA that made up the material.

Germline assignment: CDR1 MNHEY and CDR2 SVGEGT. The CDR3 contains 15 residues. The V and J ends lost 7 bases and 5 bases respectively, with 21 bases between them. Specimen: peripheral blood. The sequence derives from a man aged 60 to 69 with acute or convalescent COVID-19. The chain couples TRBV6-2 or TRBV6-3 to TRBJ2-7; TRBD1 is a possible D gene (6 bases). The CDR3 region has the DNA TGTGCCAGCATCCCGAATGAGGGGGAAGATCACGAGCAGTACTTC. Amino acids: CASIPNEGEDHEQYF.